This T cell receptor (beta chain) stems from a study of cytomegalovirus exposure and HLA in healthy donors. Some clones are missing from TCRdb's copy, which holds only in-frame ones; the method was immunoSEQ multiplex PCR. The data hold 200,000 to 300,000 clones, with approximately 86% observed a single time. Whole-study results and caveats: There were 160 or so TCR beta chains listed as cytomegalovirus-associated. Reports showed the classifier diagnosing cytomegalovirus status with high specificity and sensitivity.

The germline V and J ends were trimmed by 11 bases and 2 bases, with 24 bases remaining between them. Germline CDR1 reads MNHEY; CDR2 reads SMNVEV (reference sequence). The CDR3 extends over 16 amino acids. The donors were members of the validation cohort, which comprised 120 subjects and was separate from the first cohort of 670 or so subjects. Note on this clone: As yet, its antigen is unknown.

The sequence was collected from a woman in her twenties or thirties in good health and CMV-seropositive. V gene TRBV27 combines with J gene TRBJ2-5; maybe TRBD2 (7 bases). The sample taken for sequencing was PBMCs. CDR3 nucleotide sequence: TGTGCCTGGGAACCACAGAGGGAGGGGGGTCAAGAGACCCAGTACTTC. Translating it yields CAWEPQREGGQETQYF.